The 9 T cell receptor beta chains presented below share a single source sample, sequenced in a study of blood T cell repertoires in COVID-19. Using immunoSEQ multiplex PCR, the repertoire was profiled, and TCRdb retains in-frame clones only, with some absent. The sample shows under 50,000 clones, approximately 93% of them seen only once. The sample comprised peripheral blood. Receptor source: a man aged 55 to 70 with COVID-19, enrolled during active disease.

The chain joins TRBV18 to TRBJ1-5; D remains ambiguous. CDR3 size: 15 residues. The ends were cut back, 3 bases at V and 4 bases at J, with 13 bases in the middle. CDR1 is KGHSH and CDR2 is LQKENI in the germline V gene. Here the CDR3 reads CASSPRVSVNQPQHF. In nucleotides, the CDR3 is TGTGCCAGCTCACCCCGGGTCAGCGTTAATCAGCCCCAGCATTTT. Supplemented by reference TRBV18 and TRBJ1-5, the full variable domain reads NAGVMQNPRHLVRRRGQEARLRCSPMKGHSHVYWYRQLPEEGLKFMVYLQKENIIDESGMPKERFSAEFPKEGPSILRIQQVVRGDSAAYFCASSPRVSVNQPQHFGDGTRLSIL.

The chain combines TRBV6-1 with TRBJ2-7, with a possible D match to TRBD2 (6 bases). V was trimmed by 3 bases and J by 5 bases, leaving 14 bases between them. This CDR3 has 14 amino acids. Germline-derived CDR1 and CDR2 are MNHNS and SASEGT. CDR3 sequence (DNA): TGTGCCAGCAGTGATTCCTGGCGGGGCCACGAGCAGTACTTC. It yields the protein CASSDSWRGHEQYF.

In nucleotides, the CDR3 is TGTGCCAGCAGTACTGGAGGGGACGTCAATGAAAAACTGTTTTTT. Translating it yields CASSTGGDVNEKLFF. The chain is built from TRBV2 and TRBJ1-4, with D tentatively TRBD1 (5 bases). V was clipped by 5 bases and J by 5 bases, with 15 bases between them. The CDR3 loop spans 15 amino acids. CDR1 and CDR2 from the germline V gene are SNHLY and FYNNEI. Full variable domain (missing parts from reference TRBV2 and TRBJ1-4): EPEVTQTPSHQVTQMGQEVILRCVPISNHLYFYWYRQILGQKVEFLVSFYNNEISEKSEIFDDQFSVERPDGSNFTLKIRSTKLEDSAMYFCASSTGGDVNEKLFFGSGTQLSVL.

The chain joins TRBV29-1 to TRBJ2-2; D may be TRBD2 (6 bases). Looked up from germline, CDR1 is SQVTM and CDR2 is ANQGSEA. Trimming removed 0 bases from V and 1 base from J, with 18 bases in between. The CDR3 has 18 amino acids. CDR3 coding DNA: TGCAGCGTTGAAGATGCGGGGACCGCTAATGGGAACACCGGGGAGCTGTTTTTT. Its translation is CSVEDAGTANGNTGELFF.

The V call is TRBV3-1 (or the pseudogene TRBV3-2), the J call TRBJ2-7; the D gene is possibly TRBD2 (6 bases). Germline CDR1 LGHDT, CDR2 YNNKEL (reference sequence). The CDR3 contains 16 residues. With 4 bases removed from V and 0 bases from J, the gap between germline ends came to 16 bases. DNA of the CDR3: TGTGCCAGCAGCCCTTGGTGTCGGGGGTTCTCCTACGAGCAGTACTTC. Translation gives CASSPWCRGFSYEQYF.

In the case of this clone: Mismatch with germline at one junction end may stem from a read error. The chain has TRBV7-9 and TRBJ1-2; D gene ambiguous. CDR1 SEHNR and CDR2 FQNEAQ come from the germline V gene (reference sequence). CDR3 size: 8 residues. This CDR3 is CASSLDGF. The CDR3 nucleotides are TGTGCCAGCAGCTTAGACGGCTTC.

The rearrangement joins TRBV7-2 to TRBJ2-7, with 10 bases identical to TRBD1. The CDR3 loop spans 15 amino acids. The V gene end was trimmed by 5 bases and the J gene end by 2 bases; junction bases not matched to a gene: 6. Germline CDR1 and CDR2: SGHTA and FQGNSA. The CDR3 nucleotides read TGTGCCAGCAGCCCCGACAGGGGGCAAACCTACGAGCAGTACTTC. Translating it yields CASSPDRGQTYEQYF. Combining the CDR3 with reference TRBV7-2 and TRBJ2-7 gives the whole variable domain GAGVSQSPSNKVTEKGKDVELRCDPISGHTALYWYRQSLGQGLEFLIYFQGNSAPDKSGLPSDRFSAERTGGSVSTLTIQRTQQEDSAVYLCASSPDRGQTYEQYFGPGTRLTVT.

This chain joins TRBV6-4 and TRBJ2-3, with a weak D call TRBD1 (5 bases). Between the trimmed V and J ends, which lost 4 bases and 4 bases, there was a span of 12 bases. The CDR3 is made up of 14 amino acids. The germline CDR1 and CDR2 sequences are MRHNA and SNTAGT. The CDR3 sequence is CASSVDSSPDTQYF. The CDR3 DNA sequence: TGTGCCAGCAGTGTCGACAGCTCGCCAGATACGCAGTATTTT.

CDR3 nucleotides: TGTGCCAGCAGCATGACAGGGGGCAATGAGCAGTTCTTC. Translation: CASSMTGGNEQFF. The chain joins TRBV7-9 to TRBJ2-1, with 9 bases lining up with TRBD1. There are 13 residues in the CDR3. Trimming at V came to 5 bases and at J to 6 bases, leaving 2 bases not matched to a gene. CDR1 and CDR2 from the germline V gene are SEHNR and FQNEAQ (reference sequence).